This is a list of T cell receptor beta chains from one sample in a study of blood T cell repertoires in COVID-19. Sequenced by immunoSEQ multiplex PCR; TCRdb stores in-frame clones only, minus some. Here the sample spans about 140,000 clones, about 90% being singletons. The sample consisted of peripheral blood. The receptors were sampled from a woman aged 55-69 years with acute or convalescent COVID-19. The CDR3 runs from the conserved cysteine through the conserved F or W.

TRBV2 | CASSKLAGGTGELFF
TRBV9 | CASSALSRGGYNEQFF
TRBV3-1/TRBV3-2 | CASSPAERPLHF
TRBV20-1 | CSASTANYGYTF
TRBV2 | CASSDKVSGRYTF
TRBV3-1/TRBV3-2 | CASTPKDRGGGYTF
TRBV18 | CASSPTGTGGGYTF
TRBV5-6 | CASSPRGQVYGYTF
TRBV7-2 | CASSPSGGADTQYF
TRBV18 | CASSQNSGGAYEQYF
TRBV28 | CASSPGTDSYNEQFF
TRBV28 | CASSLSAAQETQYF
TRBV7-2 | CASSPPGQGILGYGYTF
TRBV18 | CASSPPWATGELFF
TRBV19 | CASRWGLGANVLTF
TRBV7-2 | CASSLAGGDEQYF
TRBV2 | CASSDGRTQETQYF